This entry is about one T cell receptor (beta chain). In this sample, this clonotype turned up a few times. Its antigen is unknown. No clone much larger than this one lies a single base away; base qualities are absent. Per the germline V gene (reference sequence), MNHEY is the CDR1 and SMNVEV is the CDR2. V and J are truncated by 6 bases and 4 bases respectively, leaving an intervening sequence of 14 bases. The CDR3, from cysteine to phenylalanine, totals 14 residues. The kept DNA is CDR3 alone, 42 bases in frame from the first base. This specimen comes from a study of CD8 T cells in ankylosing spondylitis (dated 2017 in TCRdb). Background on the whole study: T cell receptor beta repertoires were profiled in healthy donors and ankylosing spondylitis patients so that disease-linked TCR variants could be found. The full study cohort comprised 20 to 30 ankylosing spondylitis patients and some 110 healthy donors. Peripheral blood samples were taken, and synovial fluid was additionally collected from ankylosing spondylitis patients.

The sequencing machine was an Illumina HiSeq 2500. TCR beta libraries were prepared by quantitative 5'-RACE with molecular barcodes. Regarding the original processing steps: Disease-linked TCR variants were identified with a new computational method built on a probabilistic model of VDJ rearrangement. Using fastp at Q25 and MiXCR, TCRdb reprocessed the public reads and kept productive beta chains. Rows with one shared CDR3 protein collapse into an entry with the most common genes and DNA. TCRdb's processing, not the study's, gives the V and J calls here. Present in this sample are some 240,000 distinct CDR3 sequences, around 7.9% of which were seen just once. The ten largest clones take up 11% to 15% of the sample. Summary of the overall study and its limitations: The disease-linked clones were reported to be significantly enriched in matched synovial fluid samples from ankylosing spondylitis patients. The disease-linked clones showed a CD8+ phenotype and occurred at relatively low frequencies in peripheral blood. A TCR beta motif made up of under ten highly homologous amino acid variants appeared to be characteristic of blood from ankylosing spondylitis patients. Some TCR beta motif variants had previously been reported in synovial fluid and blood of reactive arthritis patients, which suggested common disease-initiation mechanisms.

The clonotype originates from a male donor with ankylosing spondylitis. The sequence joins TRBV27 to TRBJ2-3; the D gene is perhaps TRBD2, from 6 matching bases. Sequencing was carried out using blood, either unsorted or a sorted T cell fraction (not recorded which). The CDR3 region: CASSLARWADTQYF. The sequence in DNA is TGTGCCAGCAGCCTAGCGCGGTGGGCAGATACGCAGTATTTT.